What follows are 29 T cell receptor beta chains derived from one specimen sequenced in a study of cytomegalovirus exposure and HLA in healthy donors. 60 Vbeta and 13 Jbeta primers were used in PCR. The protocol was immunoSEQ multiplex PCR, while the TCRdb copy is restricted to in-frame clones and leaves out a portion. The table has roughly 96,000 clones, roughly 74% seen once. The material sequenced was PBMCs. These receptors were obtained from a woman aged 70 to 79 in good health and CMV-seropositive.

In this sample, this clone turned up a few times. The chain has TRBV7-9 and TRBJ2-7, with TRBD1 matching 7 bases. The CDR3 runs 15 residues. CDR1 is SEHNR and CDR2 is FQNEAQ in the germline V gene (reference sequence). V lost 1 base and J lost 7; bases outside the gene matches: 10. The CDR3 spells CASSLDGTETREQYF. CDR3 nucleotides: TGTGCCAGCAGCTTAGACGGGACAGAGACACGGGAGCAGTACTTC.

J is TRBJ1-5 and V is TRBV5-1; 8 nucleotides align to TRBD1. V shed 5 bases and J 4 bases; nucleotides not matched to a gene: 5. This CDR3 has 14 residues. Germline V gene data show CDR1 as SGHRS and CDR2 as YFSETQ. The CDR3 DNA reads TGCGCCAGCAGACCGGACAGGGAGAATCAGCCCCAGCATTTT. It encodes CASRPDRENQPQHF. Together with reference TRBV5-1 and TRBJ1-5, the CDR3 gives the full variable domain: KAGVTQTPRYLIKTRGQQVTLSCSPISGHRSVSWYQQTPGQGLQFLFEYFSETQRNKGNFPGRFSGRQFSNSRSEMNVSTLELGDSALYLCASRPDRENQPQHFGDGTRLSIL.

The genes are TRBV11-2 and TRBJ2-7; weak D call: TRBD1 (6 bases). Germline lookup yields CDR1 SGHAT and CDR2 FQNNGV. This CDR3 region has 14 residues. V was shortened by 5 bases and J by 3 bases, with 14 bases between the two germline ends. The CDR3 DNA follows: TGTGCCAGCAGCCAAACAGGGAGTGTCTACGAGCAGTACTTC. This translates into CASSQTGSVYEQYF.

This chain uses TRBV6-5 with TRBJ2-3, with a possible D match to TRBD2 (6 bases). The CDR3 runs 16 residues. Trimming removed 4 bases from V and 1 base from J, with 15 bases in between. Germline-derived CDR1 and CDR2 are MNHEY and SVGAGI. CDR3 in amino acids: CASSSPGLRGTDTQYF. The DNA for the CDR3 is TGTGCCAGCAGTTCACCGGGACTCCGAGGCACAGATACGCAGTATTTT.

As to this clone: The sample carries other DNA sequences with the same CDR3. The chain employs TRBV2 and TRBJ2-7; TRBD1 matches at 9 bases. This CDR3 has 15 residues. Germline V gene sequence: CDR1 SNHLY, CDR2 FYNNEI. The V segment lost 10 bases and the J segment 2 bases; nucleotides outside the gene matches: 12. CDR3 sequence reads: CATRDEQGATYEQYF. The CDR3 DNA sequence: TGTGCCACTCGAGACGAACAGGGGGCAACCTACGAGCAGTACTTC.

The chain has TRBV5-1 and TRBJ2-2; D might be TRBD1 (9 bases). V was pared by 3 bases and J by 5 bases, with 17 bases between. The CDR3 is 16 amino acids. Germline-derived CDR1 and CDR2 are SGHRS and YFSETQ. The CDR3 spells CASSYPGGTGTGELFF. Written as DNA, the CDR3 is TGCGCCAGCAGCTACCCGGGGGGGACAGGGACCGGGGAGCTGTTTTTT.

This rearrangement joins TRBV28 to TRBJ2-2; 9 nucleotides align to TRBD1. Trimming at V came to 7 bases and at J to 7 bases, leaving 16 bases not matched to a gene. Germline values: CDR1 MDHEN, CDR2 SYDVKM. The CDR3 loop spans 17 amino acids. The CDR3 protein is CASIPWLGTGTGGELFF. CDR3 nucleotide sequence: TGTGCCAGCATCCCCTGGTTAGGGACAGGGACCGGCGGGGAGCTGTTTTTT.

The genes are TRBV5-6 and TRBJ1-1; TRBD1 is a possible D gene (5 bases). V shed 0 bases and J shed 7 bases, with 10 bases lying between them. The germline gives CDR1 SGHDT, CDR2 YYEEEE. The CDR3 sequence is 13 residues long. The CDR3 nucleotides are TGTGCCAGCAGCTTGGTTTTGCAGGGTGAAGCTTTCTTT. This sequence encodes CASSLVLQGEAFF.

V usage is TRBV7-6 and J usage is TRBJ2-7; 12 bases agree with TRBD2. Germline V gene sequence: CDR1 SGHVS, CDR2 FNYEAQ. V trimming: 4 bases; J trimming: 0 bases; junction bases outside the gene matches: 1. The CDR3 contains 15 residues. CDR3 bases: TGTGCCAGCAGCTCGACTAGCGGGGGCTCCTACGAGCAGTACTTC. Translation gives CASSSTSGGSYEQYF.

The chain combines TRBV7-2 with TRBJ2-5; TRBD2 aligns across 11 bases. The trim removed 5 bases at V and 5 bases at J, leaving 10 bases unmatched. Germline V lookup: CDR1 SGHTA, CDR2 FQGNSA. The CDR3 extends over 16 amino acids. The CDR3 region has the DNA TGTGCCAGCAGCCTCCTAGCGGGGGGCCCCGTGGAGACCCAGTACTTC. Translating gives CASSLLAGGPVETQYF.

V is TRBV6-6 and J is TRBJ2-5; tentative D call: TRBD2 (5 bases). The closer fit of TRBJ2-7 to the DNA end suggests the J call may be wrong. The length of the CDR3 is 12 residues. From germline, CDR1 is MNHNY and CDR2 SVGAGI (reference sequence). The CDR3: CASGTRGFEQYF. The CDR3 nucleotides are TGTGCCAGCGGAACACGCGGGTTCGAGCAGTACTTC.

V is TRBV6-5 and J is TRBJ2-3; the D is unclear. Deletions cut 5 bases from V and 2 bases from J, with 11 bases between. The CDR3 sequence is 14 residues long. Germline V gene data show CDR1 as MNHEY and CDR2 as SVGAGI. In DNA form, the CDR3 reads TGTGCCAGCAGTGGGCAGGTGAACACAGATACGCAGTATTTT. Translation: CASSGQVNTDTQYF.

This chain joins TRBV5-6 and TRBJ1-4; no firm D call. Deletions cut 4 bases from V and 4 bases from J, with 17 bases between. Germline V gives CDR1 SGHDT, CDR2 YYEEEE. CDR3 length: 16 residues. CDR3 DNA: TGTGCCAGCAGCCGTCTCGGGGTTGGAGGTAATGAAAAACTGTTTTTT. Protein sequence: CASSRLGVGGNEKLFF.

The CDR3 loop reads CASIGTGPHQPQHF. CDR3 in DNA: TGTGCCAGCATAGGGACAGGCCCACACCAGCCCCAGCATTTT. This rearrangement joins TRBV6-1 to TRBJ1-5, with 8 positions matching TRBD1. Germline values: CDR1 MNHNS, CDR2 SASEGT. With 7 bases clipped from V and 7 bases from J, the junction kept 9 bases outside the gene matches. The CDR3 totals 14 residues.

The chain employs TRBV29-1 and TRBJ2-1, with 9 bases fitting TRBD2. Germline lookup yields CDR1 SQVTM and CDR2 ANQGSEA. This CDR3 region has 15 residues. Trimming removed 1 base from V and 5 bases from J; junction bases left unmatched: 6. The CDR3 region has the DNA TGCAGCGTTGAAGTGGGTAGCGGGGGAAACAATGAGCAGTTCTTC. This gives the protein CSVEVGSGGNNEQFF.

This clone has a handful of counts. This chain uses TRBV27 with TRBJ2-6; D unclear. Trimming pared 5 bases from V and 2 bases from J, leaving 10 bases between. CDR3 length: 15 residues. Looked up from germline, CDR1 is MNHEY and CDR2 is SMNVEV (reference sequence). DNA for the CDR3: TGTGCCAGCAGTCGGGTAAGAGCTGGGGCCAACGTCCTGACTTTC. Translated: CASSRVRAGANVLTF.

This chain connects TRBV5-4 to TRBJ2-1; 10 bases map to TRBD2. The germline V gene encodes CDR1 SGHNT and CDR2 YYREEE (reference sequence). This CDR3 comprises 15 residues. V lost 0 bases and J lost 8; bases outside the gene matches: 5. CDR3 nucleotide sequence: TGTGCCAGCAGCTTGGAAGCGGGGGGGCCCCATGAGCAGTTCTTC. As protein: CASSLEAGGPHEQFF.

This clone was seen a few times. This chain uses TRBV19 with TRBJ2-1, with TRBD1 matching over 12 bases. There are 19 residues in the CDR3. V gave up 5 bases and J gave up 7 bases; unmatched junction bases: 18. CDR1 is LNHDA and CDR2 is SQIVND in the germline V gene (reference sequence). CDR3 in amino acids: CASSSPGQGAAGVLNEQFF. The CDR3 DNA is TGTGCCAGTAGTTCCCCGGGACAGGGGGCTGCGGGAGTTTTGAATGAGCAGTTCTTC.

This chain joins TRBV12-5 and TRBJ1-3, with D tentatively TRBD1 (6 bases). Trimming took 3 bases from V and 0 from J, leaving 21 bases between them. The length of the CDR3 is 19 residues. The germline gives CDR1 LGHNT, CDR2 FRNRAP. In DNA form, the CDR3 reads TGTGCTAGTGGTTTTCCAACGGACACCCCAGGGGTCTCTGGAAACACCATATATTTT. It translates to CASGFPTDTPGVSGNTIYF.

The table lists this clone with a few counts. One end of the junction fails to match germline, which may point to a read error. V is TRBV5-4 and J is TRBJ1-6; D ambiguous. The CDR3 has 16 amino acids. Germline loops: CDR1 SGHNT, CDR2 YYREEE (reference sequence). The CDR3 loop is CASSQDPGNYNSPLHF. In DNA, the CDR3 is TGCGCCAGCAGCCAAGACCCAGGAAACTATAATTCACCCCTCCACTTT.

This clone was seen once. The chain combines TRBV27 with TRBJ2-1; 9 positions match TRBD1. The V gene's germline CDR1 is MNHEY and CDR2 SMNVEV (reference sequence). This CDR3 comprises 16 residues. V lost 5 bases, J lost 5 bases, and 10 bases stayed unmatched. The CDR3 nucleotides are TGTGCCAGCAGTAGGGGACAGGGACCACGCAACAATGAGCAGTTCTTC. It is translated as CASSRGQGPRNNEQFF.

CDR3 DNA: TGTGCCAGCAGCTCCCAGGGTGTCCCCGACAATCAGCCCCAGCATTTT. It is translated as CASSSQGVPDNQPQHF. The J gene is TRBJ1-5, the V gene TRBV5-6; tentatively, D is TRBD1 (5 bases). CDR1 and CDR2 from the germline V gene are SGHDT and YYEEEE. V gave up 3 bases and J gave up 3 bases, with 16 bases separating them. This CDR3 is built from 16 residues.

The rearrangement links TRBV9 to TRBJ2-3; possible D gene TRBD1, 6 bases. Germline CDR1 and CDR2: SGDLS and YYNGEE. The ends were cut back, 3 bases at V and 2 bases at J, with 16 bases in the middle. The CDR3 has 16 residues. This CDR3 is CASSAEGGEHTDTQYF. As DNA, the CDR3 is TGTGCCAGCAGCGCAGAAGGGGGAGAGCACACAGATACGCAGTATTTT. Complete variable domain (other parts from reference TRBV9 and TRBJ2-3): DSGVTQTPKHLITATGQRVTLRCSPRSGDLSVYWYQQSLDQGLQFLIQYYNGEERAKGNILERFSAQQFPDLHSELNLSSLELGDSALYFCASSAEGGEHTDTQYFGPGTRLTVL.

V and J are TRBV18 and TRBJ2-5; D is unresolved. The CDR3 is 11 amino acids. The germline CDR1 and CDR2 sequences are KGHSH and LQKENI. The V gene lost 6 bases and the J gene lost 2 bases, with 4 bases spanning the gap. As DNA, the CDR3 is TGTGCCAGCTCCTTGCAAGAGACCCAGTACTTC. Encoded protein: CASSLQETQYF.

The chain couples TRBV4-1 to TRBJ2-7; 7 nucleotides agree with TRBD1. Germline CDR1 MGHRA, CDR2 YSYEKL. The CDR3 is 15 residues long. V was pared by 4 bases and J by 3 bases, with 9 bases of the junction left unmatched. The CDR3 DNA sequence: TGCGCCAGCAGCCCTTTCTTAGGGGGCCGCTACGAGCAGTACTTC. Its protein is CASSPFLGGRYEQYF.

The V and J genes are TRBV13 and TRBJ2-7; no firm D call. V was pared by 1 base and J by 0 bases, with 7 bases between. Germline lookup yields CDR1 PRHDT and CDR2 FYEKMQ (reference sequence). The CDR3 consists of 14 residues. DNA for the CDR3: TGTGCCAGCAGCTTAGAGAGAGGCTCCTACGAGCAGTACTTC. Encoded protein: CASSLERGSYEQYF.

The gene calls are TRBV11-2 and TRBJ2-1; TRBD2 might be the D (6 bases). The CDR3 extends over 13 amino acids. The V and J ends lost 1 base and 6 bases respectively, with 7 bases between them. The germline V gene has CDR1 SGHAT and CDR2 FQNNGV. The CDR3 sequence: CASSLGRVNEQFF. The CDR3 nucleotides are TGTGCCAGCAGCTTAGGGAGGGTCAATGAGCAGTTCTTC.

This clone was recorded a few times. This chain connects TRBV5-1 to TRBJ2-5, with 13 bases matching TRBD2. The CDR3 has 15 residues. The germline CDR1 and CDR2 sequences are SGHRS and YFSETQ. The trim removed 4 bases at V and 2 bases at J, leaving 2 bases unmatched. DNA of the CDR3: TGCGCCAGCAGCCCGGGACTAGCGGGACAAGAGACCCAGTACTTC. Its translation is CASSPGLAGQETQYF.

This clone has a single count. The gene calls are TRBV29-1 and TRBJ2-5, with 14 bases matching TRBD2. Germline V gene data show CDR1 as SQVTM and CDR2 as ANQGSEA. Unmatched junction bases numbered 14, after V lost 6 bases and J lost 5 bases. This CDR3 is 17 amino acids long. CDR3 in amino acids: CSVRFLLTSGRGETQYF. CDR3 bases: TGCAGCGTGCGCTTCCTCCTGACTAGCGGGAGGGGGGAGACCCAGTACTTC.